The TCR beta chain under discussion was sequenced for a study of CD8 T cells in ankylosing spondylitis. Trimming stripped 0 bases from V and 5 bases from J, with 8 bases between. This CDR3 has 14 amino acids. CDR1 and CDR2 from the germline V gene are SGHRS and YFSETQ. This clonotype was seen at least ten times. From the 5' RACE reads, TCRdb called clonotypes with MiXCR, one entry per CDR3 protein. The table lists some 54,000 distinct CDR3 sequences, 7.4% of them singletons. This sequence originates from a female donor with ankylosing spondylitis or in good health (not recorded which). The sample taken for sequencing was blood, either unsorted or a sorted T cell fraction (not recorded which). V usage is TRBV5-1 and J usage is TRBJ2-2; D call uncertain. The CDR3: CASSLGHQTGELFF. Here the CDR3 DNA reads TGCGCCAGCAGCTTGGGACACCAGACCGGGGAGCTGTTTTTT.